The 8 T cell receptor beta chains below all came from one sample that was sequenced in a study of blood T cell repertoires in COVID-19. Repertoires were generated with immunoSEQ multiplex PCR, while TCRdb's copy carries only in-frame clones and drops some. The table shows some 210,000 clones, with 87% occurring only once. The sample was PBMCs or T cells enriched from blood (not recorded which). The receptor set was obtained from a young man with acute COVID-19.

The chain uses TRBV7-2 and TRBJ1-2, with D perhaps matching TRBD1 (6 bases). V was clipped by 2 bases and J by 4 bases, with 11 bases between them. The germline gives CDR1 SGHTA, CDR2 FQGNSA. The CDR3 has 14 residues. The CDR3 is CASSLRQARYGYTF. The CDR3 bases are TGTGCCAGCAGCTTAAGACAGGCTCGCTATGGCTACACCTTC.

The chain uses TRBV7-9 and TRBJ1-1, with D possibly matching TRBD1 (5 bases). This CDR3 spans 13 amino acids. Per the germline V gene, CDR1 is SEHNR and CDR2 is FQNEAQ (reference sequence). The V end was cut by 2 bases, the J end by 5 bases, with 9 bases between. The CDR3 region has the DNA TGTGCCAGCAGCTTATTCGGGGGAACTGAAGCTTTCTTT. Translated, it gives CASSLFGGTEAFF.

The chain links TRBV7-3 to TRBJ2-3; 7 bases align to TRBD2. J lost 6 bases, V lost 4 bases, and 10 bases had no gene match. The CDR3 has 15 residues. Per germline, CDR1 SGHTA and CDR2 FQGTGA. The DNA for the CDR3 is TGTGCCAGCAGCTCCGGCGGACTAGTGGGGGATACGCAGTATTTT. Its translation: CASSSGGLVGDTQYF.

The gene calls are TRBV9 and TRBJ2-7; no reliable D call. Germline V CDR1 and CDR2: SGDLS, YYNGEE. The CDR3 is 14 residues long. V was cut by 0 bases and J by 1 base, with 8 bases left in between. This CDR3 is CASSVDLQSYEQYF. The DNA for the CDR3 is TGTGCCAGCAGCGTAGATTTACAGTCCTACGAGCAGTACTTC.

CDR3 sequence reads: CASSSPSVNSGNTIYF. The CDR3 nucleotides are TGTGCCAGCAGTTCTCCTTCGGTAAACTCTGGAAACACCATATATTTT. The chain carries TRBV28 and TRBJ1-3, with D uncertain. The germline CDR1 and CDR2 sequences are MDHEN and SYDVKM. The CDR3 runs 16 residues. V was cut by 4 bases and J by 0 bases, with 13 bases left in between.

The chain uses TRBV28 and TRBJ2-5; TRBD2 matches at 10 bases. Germline-derived CDR1 and CDR2 are MDHEN and SYDVKM. Losses at the gene ends were 2 bases for V and 4 bases for J; bases not matched to a gene: 10. The CDR3 is 17 residues long. Here the CDR3 DNA reads TGTGCCAGCAGTTTAAGGGGTCTAGCGGGAGCCCGAGAGACCCAGTACTTC. It codes for CASSLRGLAGARETQYF. Full variable domain (missing parts from reference TRBV28 and TRBJ2-5): DVKVTQSSRYLVKRTGEKVFLECVQDMDHENMFWYRQDPGLGLRLIYFSYDVKMKEKGDIPEGYSVSREKKERFSLILESASTNQTSMYLCASSLRGLAGARETQYFGPGTRLLVL.

V and J are TRBV24-1 and TRBJ1-3; 7 bases are a match to TRBD1. Germline CDR1 reads KGHDR; CDR2 reads SFDVKD. Trimming at V came to 2 bases and at J to 2 bases, leaving 5 bases not matched to a gene. The CDR3 loop spans 16 amino acids. The CDR3 region has the DNA TGTGCCACCAGTGATTCCTCAGGGGGTGCTGGAAACACCATATATTTT. It specifies CATSDSSGGAGNTIYF.

The genes are TRBV6-6 and TRBJ2-5, with TRBD1 as a possible D gene (5 bases). This CDR3 contains 14 residues. Between the trimmed V and J ends, which lost 2 bases and 4 bases, there was a span of 11 bases. Germline V lookup: CDR1 MNHNY, CDR2 SVGAGI (reference sequence). This chain's CDR3 is CASSYRTIRETQYF. The CDR3 coding sequence is TGTGCCAGCAGTTACCGGACAATCAGAGAGACCCAGTACTTC.